This T cell receptor (beta chain) stems from a study of spatial heterogeneity in lung cancer. Study background: The count of detected beta-chain sequences consistently exceeded that of alpha-chain sequences. Raw reads showed each unique TCR and UMI combination turning up more than ten times on average.

Time point denoted: sample taken at primary tumor resection. The study sequenced unsorted whole RNA from tumor, nontumor lung or frozen PBMC. The roughly 68 donors had untreated early-stage non-small cell lung cancer. V dropped 6 bases and J dropped 4 bases, with 22 bases sitting between them. Per the germline V gene, CDR1 is MNHEY and CDR2 is SVGEGT. This CDR3 is 17 amino acids long. There are many counts of this clonotype. TCRdb called the 5' RACE reads again in MiXCR, with one record for every CDR3 protein. The repertoire holds roughly 50,000 distinct CDR3 sequences, with 7.5% to 9% as singletons. This receptor was taken from a female donor with early-stage non-small cell lung cancer. The sample here was PBMCs, taken at surgery. The chain combines TRBV6-2 or TRBV6-3 with TRBJ1-5; maybe TRBD1 (5 bases). The CDR3 loop reads CASSFTPRGINNQPQHF. CDR3 nucleotides: TGTGCCAGCAGCTTCACTCCAAGGGGCATCAATAATCAGCCCCAGCATTTT.